This T cell receptor (beta chain) was sequenced for a study of T cells in localized non-small cell lung cancer. On this clone: Its antigen is not known.

CDR1 is DFQATT and CDR2 is SNEGSKA in the germline V gene (reference sequence). V was pared by 6 bases and J by 7 bases, with 13 bases between. The CDR3 length is 11 residues. Study-level findings and limits: Within adjacent lung there appeared a median about 54 of the top 100 tumor clones. Uninvolved adjacent lung showed peak T cell clonality, exceeding tumor. Patients showing higher blood T cell density tended to see longer overall survival. A single tumor region was sequenced, leaving heterogeneity possible.

Profiled with immunoSEQ multiplex PCR; TCRdb holds only in-frame clones, not every one. The data contain about 25,000 clones, more than 85% of them singletons. This clonotype originated in a man between 35 and 75 years old with stage III squamous cell lung carcinoma. The rearrangement links TRBV20-1 to TRBJ2-7; D gene uncertain. Specimen: peripheral blood, collected before any cancer treatment. Here the CDR3 reads CSAKRSSEQYF. In DNA, the CDR3 is TGCAGTGCAAAAAGGTCTTCGGAGCAGTACTTC.